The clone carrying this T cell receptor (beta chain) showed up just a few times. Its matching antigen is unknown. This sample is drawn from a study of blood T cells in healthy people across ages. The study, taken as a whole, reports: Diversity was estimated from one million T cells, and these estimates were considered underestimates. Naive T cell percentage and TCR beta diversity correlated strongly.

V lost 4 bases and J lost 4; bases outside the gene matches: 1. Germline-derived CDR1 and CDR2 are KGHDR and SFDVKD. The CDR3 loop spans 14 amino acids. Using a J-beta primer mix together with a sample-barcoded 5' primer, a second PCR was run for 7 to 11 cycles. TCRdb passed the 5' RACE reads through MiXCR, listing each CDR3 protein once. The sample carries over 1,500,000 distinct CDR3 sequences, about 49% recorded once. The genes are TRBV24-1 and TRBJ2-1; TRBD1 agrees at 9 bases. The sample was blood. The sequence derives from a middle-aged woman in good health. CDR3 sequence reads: CATSETGGYNEQFF. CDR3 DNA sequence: TGTGCCACCAGTGAGACAGGGGGGTACAATGAGCAGTTCTTC.